This T cell receptor (beta chain) was recorded in a study of blood T cell repertoires in COVID-19. Study as a whole: COVID-19 samples collected from the United States, Italy and Spain covered acute and convalescent phases.

This CDR3 is 13 amino acids long. Between the trimmed V and J ends, which lost 4 bases and 5 bases, there was a span of 12 bases. The germline CDR1 and CDR2 sequences are GTSNPN and SVGIG (reference sequence). Original processing notes: Amplification of reference gene primers provided the estimated nucleated cell counts. Clones were sequenced by immunoSEQ multiplex PCR, and TCRdb holds only the in-frame ones, with some missing. V, J and clone size reflect that table, while D and trimming were determined from the DNA. The repertoire includes 15,000 to 20,000 clones, around 81% of them detected once, and approximately 13% sits in the top ten. This clone was observed a single time.

The chain links TRBV30 to TRBJ2-1; weak D call: TRBD1 (5 bases). The sequence came from a man aged 40-49 years with active or convalescent COVID-19. Sequencing input: peripheral blood. CDR3 sequence (DNA): TGTGCCTGGAAATTGGGGCAGCACAATGAGCAGTTCTTC. It yields the protein CAWKLGQHNEQFF.